The 27 T cell receptor beta chains given below trace back to one sample, sequenced in a study of blood T cells in healthy people across ages. Through a sample-barcoded 5' primer and a J-beta primer mix, a second PCR was run for 7 to 11 cycles. TCRdb processed the 5' RACE reads anew with MiXCR; each CDR3 protein has one entry. The table records 1,100,000 or so distinct CDR3 sequences, roughly 45% of them present only once. Sequencing was done on a sample of blood. These receptors were taken from a woman aged 60-75 years in good health.

The genes are TRBV4-1 and TRBJ2-5; 9 nucleotides align to TRBD1. The CDR3 covers 15 residues. V gave up 5 bases and J gave up 5 bases; unmatched junction bases: 9. Looked up from germline, CDR1 is MGHRA and CDR2 is YSYEKL. As DNA, the CDR3 is TGCGCCAGCAGCGTAATACAGGGGGCTGGGGAGACCCAGTACTTC. Translated, it gives CASSVIQGAGETQYF.

Worth noting for this clonotype: A much larger clone is a single base away; this may be a read error. CDR3 sequence (DNA): TGTGCCAGCAATTTAGGGGGACATACCTCTGGGGCCAACGTCCTGACTTTC. Encoded protein: CASNLGGHTSGANVLTF. The chain recombines TRBV12-3 or TRBV12-4 with TRBJ2-6; the D gene is possibly TRBD1 (6 bases). This CDR3 has 17 residues.

The V gene is TRBV5-8, the J gene TRBJ1-5; weak D call: TRBD1 (5 bases). Germline-derived CDR1 and CDR2 are SGHTS and YDEGEE. The CDR3 has 17 residues. V lost 0 bases, J lost 2 bases, and 15 bases lay in between. CDR3 bases: TGTGCCAGCAGCTTGGGGGGGGTGGTTGTTGGCAATCAGCCCCAGCATTTT. Amino acids: CASSLGGVVVGNQPQHF.

In its sample, this clonotype was seen a few times. In nucleotides, the CDR3 is TGTGCCAGCAGTCTACTAGATGGGGAAGAGACCCAGTACTTC. This codes for CASSLLDGEETQYF. The gene calls are TRBV14 and TRBJ2-5; perhaps TRBD2 as D (5 bases). Per germline, CDR1 SGHDN and CDR2 FVKESK. This CDR3 has 14 amino acids. V was shortened by 6 bases and J by 3 bases, with 14 bases between the two germline ends. The variable domain in full, completed from reference TRBV14 and TRBJ2-5, reads EAGVTQFPSHSVIEKGQTVTLRCDPISGHDNLYWYRRVMGKEIKFLLHFVKESKQDESGMPNNRFLAERTGGTYSTLKVQPAELEDSGVYFCASSLLDGEETQYFGPGTRLLVL.

V is TRBV18 and J is TRBJ2-5, with 7 positions matching TRBD1. Germline assignment: CDR1 KGHSH and CDR2 LQKENI. The CDR3 totals 14 residues. The V and J ends lost 3 bases and 3 bases, in that order; junction bases with no gene match: 4. Here the CDR3 DNA reads TGTGCCAGCTCACCGAAGGGACAGAAAGAGACCCAGTACTTC. This encodes CASSPKGQKETQYF.

The chain carries TRBV7-9 and TRBJ1-4; 9 nucleotides align to TRBD1. This CDR3 contains 15 residues. With V trimmed by 10 bases and J by 8 bases, 14 bases remained unmatched. The germline CDR1 and CDR2 sequences are SEHNR and FQNEAQ (reference sequence). The CDR3 DNA is TGTGCCAACTCGCTACCTGGACAGGGGAAGGAAAAACTGTTTTTT. Encoded protein: CANSLPGQGKEKLFF.

The V gene is TRBV12-3 or TRBV12-4, the J gene TRBJ1-1; 9 bases match TRBD1. The ends lost 8 bases at V and 3 bases at J; junction bases unmatched: 4. There are 13 residues in the CDR3. This CDR3 is CASGTGFDTEAFF. CDR3 coding DNA: TGTGCCAGCGGGACAGGGTTTGACACTGAAGCTTTCTTT.

V is TRBV20-1 and J is TRBJ1-4, with TRBD1 as a possible D gene (6 bases). Trimming removed 5 bases from V and 3 bases from J, with 10 bases in between. The germline gives CDR1 DFQATT, CDR2 SNEGSKA (reference sequence). The CDR3 is 13 amino acids. The CDR3 spells CSALGAANEKLFF. In DNA, the CDR3 is TGCAGTGCTTTGGGGGCTGCTAATGAAAAACTGTTTTTT.

The rearrangement links TRBV20-1 to TRBJ2-7; 7 bases match TRBD2. The germline CDR1 and CDR2 sequences are DFQATT and SNEGSKA (reference sequence). The length of the CDR3 is 14 residues. J was trimmed by 2 bases and V by 6 bases; bases with no gene match: 10. The CDR3 DNA reads TGCAGTGCGCAGGTTGCGGGGAGGGCCTACGAGCAGTACTTC. It is translated as CSAQVAGRAYEQYF.

This clonotype was seen more than once but under ten times. The chain joins TRBV10-2 to TRBJ2-7; a possible D gene is TRBD1 (5 bases). V dropped 0 bases and J dropped 4 bases, with 13 bases sitting between them. This CDR3 is built from 15 residues. Germline V gene sequence: CDR1 WSHSY, CDR2 SAAADI. CDR3 DNA: TGCGCCAGCAGTGAGTCGAATCGACAGAAGTACGAGCAGTACTTC. This codes for CASSESNRQKYEQYF.

Notes on this clonotype: A much larger clone is a single base away; this may be a read error. The chain uses TRBV9 and TRBJ2-7; D gene unclear. This CDR3 is built from 13 residues. Germline CDR1 SGDLS, CDR2 YYNGEE. The CDR3 sequence is CAGSPGVSYEQYF. As DNA, the CDR3 is TGTGCCGGCAGCCCGGGTGTTAGCTACGAGCAGTACTTC.

The CDR3 region is CASSLRDRYNQPQHF. The CDR3 nucleotides read TGTGCCAGCAGCTTAAGGGACAGGTACAATCAGCCCCAGCATTTT. The J gene is TRBJ1-5, the V gene TRBV7-8, with 8 bases aligning to TRBD1. Germline CDR1 and CDR2: SGHVS and FQNEAQ. Unmatched junction bases numbered 3, after V lost 2 bases and J lost 3 bases. There are 15 residues in the CDR3.

The chain has TRBV7-9 and TRBJ2-3; 10 positions match TRBD1. Trimming cost V 3 bases and J 6 bases; bases outside gene matches: 3. Germline V gives CDR1 SEHNR, CDR2 FQNEAQ (reference sequence). The CDR3 is 14 amino acids. CDR3 sequence reads: CASSLGQGSDTQYF. Written as DNA, the CDR3 is TGTGCCAGCAGCTTGGGACAGGGGTCGGATACGCAGTATTTT. Based on the CDR3 plus reference TRBV7-9 and TRBJ2-3, the full variable domain is DTGVSQNPRHKITKRGQNVTFRCDPISEHNRLYWYRQTLGQGPEFLTYFQNEAQLEKSRLLSDRFSAERPKGSFSTLEIQRTEQGDSAMYLCASSLGQGSDTQYFGPGTRLTVL.

The chain employs TRBV29-1 and TRBJ2-6, with TRBD1 matching 10 bases. The germline gives CDR1 SQVTM, CDR2 ANQGSEA. V lost 7 bases, J lost 4 bases, and 7 bases stayed unmatched. This CDR3 has 15 amino acids. Here the CDR3 reads CSARQGAEGANVLTF. The DNA for the CDR3 is TGCAGCGCTAGACAGGGGGCGGAAGGGGCCAACGTCCTGACTTTC.

This chain uses TRBV12-3 or TRBV12-4 with TRBJ1-2; D possibly corresponds to TRBD1 (5 bases). This CDR3 has 16 amino acids. V dropped 2 bases and J dropped 4 bases, with 17 bases sitting between them. The CDR3 bases are TGTGCCAGCAGTTTATTAGGCCCCGGGGGAAGCTATGGCTACACCTTC. Its protein product is CASSLLGPGGSYGYTF.

The J gene is TRBJ2-7, the V gene TRBV9, with D unresolved. The CDR3 totals 14 residues. The germline gives CDR1 SGDLS, CDR2 YYNGEE. Trimming removed 0 bases at V and 2 bases at J, with 9 bases between. CDR3 sequence reads: CASSVATPPYEQYF. In DNA, the CDR3 is TGTGCCAGCAGCGTAGCGACTCCCCCCTACGAGCAGTACTTC.

Only a few counts were recorded for this clonotype. The rearrangement joins TRBV27 to TRBJ1-5; TRBD1 might be the D (6 bases). V was trimmed by 3 bases and J by 5 bases, leaving 11 bases between them. In germline, CDR1 is MNHEY, CDR2 SMNVEV (reference sequence). This CDR3 comprises 14 residues. The CDR3 spells CASSFRGADQPQHF. As DNA, the CDR3 is TGTGCCAGCAGTTTTAGGGGGGCAGATCAGCCCCAGCATTTT.

V gene TRBV29-1 combines with J gene TRBJ2-5; D is unclear. The V end lost 4 bases, the J end lost 8 bases, and 11 bases lay between the germline ends. This CDR3 spans 11 amino acids. Germline V gene sequence: CDR1 SQVTM, CDR2 ANQGSEA. The chain's CDR3 is CSVGRAETQYF. The CDR3 bases are TGCAGCGTTGGGCGCGCGGAAACCCAGTACTTC.

The genes are TRBV24-1 and TRBJ2-7, with TRBD2 matching 8 bases. J gave up 7 bases and V 4 bases, and 14 bases lay outside the gene matches. The CDR3 runs 16 residues. Germline-derived CDR1 and CDR2 are KGHDR and SFDVKD. For the CDR3, the DNA is TGTGCCACCAGTGACCATAGCGGGAACTCCTACAATGAGCAGTACTTC. The encoded protein is CATSDHSGNSYNEQYF.

The V call is TRBV2, the J call TRBJ2-4, with 13 bases lining up with TRBD2. CDR1 and CDR2 from the germline V gene are SNHLY and FYNNEI. Trimming cost V 2 bases and J 4 bases; bases outside gene matches: 8. The CDR3 loop spans 18 amino acids. CDR3 coding DNA: TGTGCCAGCAGTGAAAGGCCGGGACTAGCGGGATCTAAAAACATTCAGTACTTC. Its protein product is CASSERPGLAGSKNIQYF.

This clonotype was seen more than once but under ten times. The rearrangement joins TRBV20-1 to TRBJ1-6; D may be TRBD1 (6 bases). Germline V gene lookup returns CDR1 DFQATT and CDR2 SNEGSKA (reference sequence). Trimming took 3 bases from V and 0 from J, leaving 9 bases between them. The CDR3 extends over 15 amino acids. DNA for the CDR3: TGCAGTGCTAGGGACAGTAGCTCCTATAATTCACCCCTCCACTTT. Its protein is CSARDSSSYNSPLHF.

The chain links TRBV10-2 to TRBJ2-4; TRBD1 agrees at 7 bases. The end of the DNA fits TRBJ2-7 better, so the J call may be wrong. Germline CDR1 and CDR2: WSHSY and SAAADI. The CDR3 loop spans 13 amino acids. The CDR3 DNA follows: TGCGCCAGCAACGGACAGGTAAACTACGAGCAGTACTTC. This codes for CASNGQVNYEQYF.

The rearrangement links TRBV12-3 or TRBV12-4 to TRBJ1-2; 8 nucleotides align to TRBD1. V was pared by 6 bases and J by 5 bases, with 8 bases of the junction left unmatched. The CDR3 runs 14 residues. CDR3: CASSPQGASYGYTF. The CDR3 nucleotides read TGTGCCAGCAGCCCCCAGGGGGCGTCGTATGGCTACACCTTC.

The chain carries TRBV7-9 and TRBJ1-2; no reliable D call. Looked up from germline, CDR1 is SEHNR and CDR2 is FQNEAQ (reference sequence). The CDR3 spans 13 residues. The germline V and J ends were trimmed by 1 base and 7 bases, with 10 bases remaining between them. The CDR3 protein is CASSLEKGFGYTF. The CDR3 region has the DNA TGTGCCAGCAGCTTAGAAAAGGGATTTGGCTACACCTTC.

In regard to this clonotype: A junction boundary mismatches the germline segment, possibly from a read error. The J gene is TRBJ1-5, the V gene TRBV27; maybe TRBD1 (6 bases). The germline gives CDR1 MNHEY, CDR2 SMNVEV (reference sequence). This CDR3 spans 15 amino acids. CDR3 sequence: CASSSYRDGNRPQHF. The DNA of the CDR3 is TGTGCCAGCAGTTCATACAGGGACGGCAATCGGCCCCAGCATTTT.

This clonotype came up once. The chain couples TRBV5-1 to TRBJ2-3, with D unresolved. V was cut by 0 bases and J by 4 bases, with 9 bases left in between. The CDR3 is made up of 14 amino acids. Germline CDR1 and CDR2: SGHRS and YFSETQ. The CDR3 spells CASSLAGRPDTQYF. CDR3 bases: TGCGCCAGCAGCTTGGCCGGAAGGCCAGATACGCAGTATTTT.

CDR3 protein: CASSLVGGSQHF. As DNA, the CDR3 is TGTGCCAGCAGCTTAGTAGGGGGGTCCCAGCATTTT. This chain links TRBV7-9 with TRBJ1-5; weak D call: TRBD1 (6 bases). CDR1 is SEHNR, CDR2 FQNEAQ, per germline (reference sequence). V lost 1 base and J lost 11, with 9 bases in between. The CDR3 contains 12 residues. Drawing the rest from reference TRBV7-9 and TRBJ1-5, the complete variable domain is DTGVSQNPRHKITKRGQNVTFRCDPISEHNRLYWYRQTLGQGPEFLTYFQNEAQLEKSRLLSDRFSAERPKGSFSTLEIQRTEQGDSAMYLCASSLVGGSQHFGDGTRLSIL.